These 5 T cell receptor beta chains share one sample of origin, sequenced in a study of technical replicates of blood from a handful of donors. Data came from immunoSEQ multiplex PCR; TCRdb stores just in-frame clones and leaves some out. Counted here are 95,000 to 100,000 clones, over 90% occurring once; the ten biggest clones make up approximately 0.2%. Source material: T cells isolated from PBMCs. The receptors stem from a human donor in good health.

The rearrangement links TRBV19 to TRBJ2-3, with 8 nucleotides matching TRBD2. This CDR3 is built from 15 residues. V was clipped by 5 bases and J by 1 base; unmatched bases: 5. Per germline, CDR1 LNHDA and CDR2 SQIVND (reference sequence). CDR3 protein: CASSSIAGRTDTQYF. The CDR3 bases are TGTGCCAGTAGTTCCATAGCGGGACGCACAGATACGCAGTATTTT. Supplemented by reference TRBV19 and TRBJ2-3, the full variable domain reads DGGITQSPKYLFRKEGQNVTLSCEQNLNHDAMYWYRQDPGQGLRLIYYSQIVNDFQKGDIAEGYSVSREKKESFPLTVTSAQKNPTAFYLCASSSIAGRTDTQYFGPGTRLTVL.

The chain uses TRBV10-3 and TRBJ1-2; D is perhaps TRBD1 (5 bases). CDR1 ENHRY and CDR2 SYGVKD come from the germline V gene. This CDR3 comprises 14 residues. V was clipped by 3 bases and J by 4 bases, with 12 bases between them. CDR3 sequence: CAISDAAGLYGYTF. CDR3 bases: TGTGCCATCAGTGACGCGGCAGGGCTCTATGGCTACACCTTC.

The chain recombines TRBV28 with TRBJ1-1; D is uncertain. CDR1 and CDR2 from the germline V gene are MDHEN and SYDVKM. CDR3 length: 15 residues. Trimming shortened V by 2 bases and J by 6 bases, and 16 bases separated the two germline ends. CDR3 sequence (DNA): TGTGCCAGCAGTTTACCAGGTTCGATACGCCCTGAAGCTTTCTTT. This gives the protein CASSLPGSIRPEAFF.

This sequence joins TRBV6-6 and TRBJ1-6, with 7 bases matching TRBD1. Germline V lookup: CDR1 MNHNY, CDR2 SVGAGI (reference sequence). Trimming removed 6 bases from V and 0 bases from J; junction bases left unmatched: 5. The length of the CDR3 is 16 residues. This CDR3 reads CASSQDRSSYNSPLHF. CDR3 bases: TGTGCCAGCAGCCAGGACAGGAGCTCCTATAATTCACCCCTCCACTTT.

This chain connects TRBV28 to TRBJ1-3, with D uncertain. Between the trimmed V and J ends, which lost 4 bases and 0 bases, there was a span of 13 bases. The CDR3 is 16 amino acids. From germline, CDR1 is MDHEN and CDR2 SYDVKM. The CDR3 loop is CASSSPFKSSGNTIYF. CDR3 nucleotides: TGTGCCAGCAGTTCTCCTTTCAAGAGCTCTGGAAACACCATATATTTT.